A selection of T cell receptor beta chains follows, all from one sample in a study of cytomegalovirus exposure and HLA in healthy donors. The protocol was immunoSEQ multiplex PCR, while the TCRdb copy is restricted to in-frame clones and leaves out a portion. The sample contains around 180,000 clones, about 88% of which appear only once. Sequences were obtained from PBMCs. The receptors were sampled from a woman aged 18 to 35 in good health and CMV-seronegative. Each CDR3 is given with its conserved first and last residue. The order of the fields is D gene, CDR3 length, J gene, V gene, CDR3 protein. A D gene is named only where the DNA matches it firmly.

>-|18|TRBJ2-4|TRBV5-6
CASSLVAGGKLAKNIQYF
>-|15|TRBJ1-2|TRBV19
CASSMIPNAHYGYTF
>TRBD1|15|TRBJ1-1|TRBV18
CASSPRGQPNTEAFF
>-|13|TRBJ2-3|TRBV12-5
CASGRGAGDTQYF
>-|15|TRBJ1-3|TRBV10-3
CAIRQSGAAGNTIYF
>-|16|TRBJ1-4|TRBV7-6
CASSLGGGSTNEKLFF
>TRBD2|15|TRBJ2-7|TRBV11-3
CASSSSGVESYEQYF
>-|14|TRBJ1-2|TRBV9
CASSVDGRSYGYTF
>TRBD1|15|TRBJ2-7|TRBV5-4
CASSLVAGGSYEQYF
>TRBD1|15|TRBJ1-2|TRBV7-2
CASSSPGRGLGGYTF
>-|15|TRBJ1-6|TRBV7-9
CASSLRGQNNSPLHF
>-|14|TRBJ2-7|TRBV6-5
CASKEFRTSYEQYF
>-|12|TRBJ1-2|TRBV5-8
CASLAGLDGYTF
>-|14|TRBJ1-1|TRBV30
CAWSVTRVNTEAFF
>TRBD2|14|TRBJ2-7|TRBV5-1
CASSLVLAGYEQYF
>TRBD1|15|TRBJ1-5|TRBV27
CASSFGTGEGQPQHF
>TRBD1|16|TRBJ2-1|TRBV15
CATRGPGTGTLNEQFF
>-|16|TRBJ2-6|TRBV19
CASSMGLLPGANVLTF
>-|15|TRBJ1-5|TRBV11-2
CASSLQGVVNQPQHF
>-|15|TRBJ2-2|TRBV4-2
CASSRDTTNTGELFF
>-|14|TRBJ2-7|TRBV5-1
CASSLDGHPYEQYF
>-|14|TRBJ2-3|TRBV28
CASSSPDLAGAQYF
>-|16|TRBJ2-7|TRBV18
CASSPPYEAKSYEQYF
>-|15|TRBJ1-6|TRBV6-5
CASRLAPLGNSPLHF
>-|14|TRBJ2-5|TRBV5-3
CARSLAGFTRAQYF